This T cell receptor beta chain was sequenced for a study of cytomegalovirus exposure and HLA in healthy donors. Study-level points and caveats: The authors listed 150 or so TCR beta chains as cytomegalovirus-associated. That first-cohort TCR clusters tended to co-occur in the roughly 130 validation repertoires was found in a later analysis. Cytomegalovirus status was reportedly diagnosed by the classifier with high specificity and sensitivity. Usually a TCR sequence was rare, but some public TCRs were found in many donors.

Only one count was recorded for this clone. What it binds is unknown. TCRdb keeps only in-frame clones here, not all; method: immunoSEQ multiplex PCR. Of approximately 180,000 clones listed, 86% were seen once; the top ten hold 2.7%. The sequence derives from a man between 18 and 29 years old in good health and CMV-seropositive. Sequenced sample: PBMCs.

CDR3 region: CASIGGDYEQYF. The CDR3 coding sequence is TGCGCCAGCATCGGGGGGGACTACGAGCAGTACTTC. The V and J genes are TRBV5-1 and TRBJ2-7; 8 bases fit TRBD2. Per the germline V gene, CDR1 is SGHRS and CDR2 is YFSETQ. After removal of 6 bases from V and 3 bases from J, the junction contained 2 bases not matched to a gene. The CDR3 spans 12 residues.